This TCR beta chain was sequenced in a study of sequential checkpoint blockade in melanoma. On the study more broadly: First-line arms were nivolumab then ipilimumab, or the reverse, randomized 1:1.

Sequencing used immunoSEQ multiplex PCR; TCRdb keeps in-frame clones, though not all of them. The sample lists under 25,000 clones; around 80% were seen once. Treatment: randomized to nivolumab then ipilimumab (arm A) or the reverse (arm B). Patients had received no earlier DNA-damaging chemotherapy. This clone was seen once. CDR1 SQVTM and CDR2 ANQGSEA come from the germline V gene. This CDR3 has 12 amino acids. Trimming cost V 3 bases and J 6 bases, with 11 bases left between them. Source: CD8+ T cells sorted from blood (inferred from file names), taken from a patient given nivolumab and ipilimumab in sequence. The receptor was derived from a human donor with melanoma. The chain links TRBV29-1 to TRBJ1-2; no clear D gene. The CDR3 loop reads CSVDERADGYTF. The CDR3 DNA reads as TGCAGCGTTGATGAGAGGGCGGATGGCTACACCTTC.